This T cell receptor (beta chain) was observed in a study of T-cell reconstitution after alpha-beta-depleted transplantation in children listed by TCRdb under 2016. Background for the entire study: T-cell immune reconstitution after TCRalphabeta/CD19-depleted allogeneic hematopoietic cell transplantation in children was quantitatively tracked in the study by means of TCR repertoire profiling. What the research found in general, with its limitations: About two months after transplant, the apparently early recovery of alphabetaT-cell counts reportedly depended on just several hundred clones that had expanded rapidly and came from non-depleted graft cells. The high TCRbeta diversity at day 60 in some patients was ascribed to recipient T cells and intrathymic progenitors that had survived conditioning. Over the following months the frequencies of hyperexpanded clones went down, and after one year T-cell counts and TCRbeta diversity were mostly credited to newly produced T cells.

Points on this clonotype: The clone's antigen remains unknown. Base qualities are not at hand, and no much larger clone is one base apart.

Preparation of the library involved PCR. Sequencing relied on an Illumina HiSeq 2500. TCR libraries were prepared with molecular barcoding, using unique molecular identifiers to normalize TCRbeta repertoire quantification. The raw public reads went through TCRdb reprocessing: fastp at Q25, MiXCR clone calling, in-frame beta chains kept. Each entry merges the rows of one CDR3 protein and shows their most common DNA and genes. The sample table contains hundreds of thousands of distinct CDR3 sequences; only one count was recorded for around 13% of them. The ten largest clones represent 0.79% of the sample. Explained via the paper, the treatment or condition label denotes: allogeneic hematopoietic cell transplantation with graft depleted of TCRalphabeta T cells and CD19 B cells. TCRalphabeta/CD19-depleted allogeneic hematopoietic cell grafts were given to the transplant recipients, all of whom were children.

V is trimmed back by 7 bases and J by 1 base, and the junction contains 14 bases that no gene match accounts for. The CDR3 runs 17 amino acids, cysteine and phenylalanine included. Left in the record is the CDR3 DNA by itself, 51 bases read in frame from the first base. The receptor was isolated from a girl aged 2 to 9 with congenital amegakaryocytic thrombocytopenia, due to receive a stem cell transplant. The chain couples TRBV12-3 or TRBV12-4 to TRBJ2-7; 9 central bases correspond to TRBD1. The sample here was PBMCs, taken before TCRalphabeta/CD19-depleted stem cell transplant. The DNA reads TGTGCCAGCACCGTAACCAGCGGGACAGGGAATTCCTACGAGCAGTACTTC. Its translation reads: CASTVTSGTGNSYEQYF.